This T cell receptor beta chain comes out of a study of beta chain features in type 1 diabetes. Study results and limitations: Lower insertion and higher deletion counts appeared at VDJ junctions in type 1 diabetes patients. Among patients with Type 1 diabetes, TCRB CDR3s were moderately but significantly shorter in every one of the four CD4+ subsets. The similarity of naive, central memory and Treg TCRB repertoires appeared greater among patients than among healthy donors.

V lost 7 bases, J lost 3 bases, and 13 bases lay in between. Germline CDR1 SQVTM, CDR2 ANQGSEA. The CDR3 consists of 13 residues. This clone was seen a handful of times. Antigen unknown. TCRB transcripts that were expressed got sequenced, as all of the isolated RNA had been reverse transcribed. TCRdb keeps only in-frame clones here, not all; method: immunoSEQ multiplex PCR. The table has around 310,000 clones, roughly 12% seen once. Each of the CD4+ naive, central memory, regulatory and stem cell-like memory populations was sorted via CD45RO/CCR7/CD25/CD127/CD95/CD27. The TCR comes from a woman aged 18-29 years with type 1 diabetes. Sequenced: naive CD4+ T cells from blood. The J gene is TRBJ1-5, the V gene TRBV29-1; D possibly corresponds to TRBD1 (6 bases). CDR3 DNA sequence: TGCAGCGCCGGGGGGCAGAACAATCAGCCCCAGCATTTT. Protein product: CSAGGQNNQPQHF.